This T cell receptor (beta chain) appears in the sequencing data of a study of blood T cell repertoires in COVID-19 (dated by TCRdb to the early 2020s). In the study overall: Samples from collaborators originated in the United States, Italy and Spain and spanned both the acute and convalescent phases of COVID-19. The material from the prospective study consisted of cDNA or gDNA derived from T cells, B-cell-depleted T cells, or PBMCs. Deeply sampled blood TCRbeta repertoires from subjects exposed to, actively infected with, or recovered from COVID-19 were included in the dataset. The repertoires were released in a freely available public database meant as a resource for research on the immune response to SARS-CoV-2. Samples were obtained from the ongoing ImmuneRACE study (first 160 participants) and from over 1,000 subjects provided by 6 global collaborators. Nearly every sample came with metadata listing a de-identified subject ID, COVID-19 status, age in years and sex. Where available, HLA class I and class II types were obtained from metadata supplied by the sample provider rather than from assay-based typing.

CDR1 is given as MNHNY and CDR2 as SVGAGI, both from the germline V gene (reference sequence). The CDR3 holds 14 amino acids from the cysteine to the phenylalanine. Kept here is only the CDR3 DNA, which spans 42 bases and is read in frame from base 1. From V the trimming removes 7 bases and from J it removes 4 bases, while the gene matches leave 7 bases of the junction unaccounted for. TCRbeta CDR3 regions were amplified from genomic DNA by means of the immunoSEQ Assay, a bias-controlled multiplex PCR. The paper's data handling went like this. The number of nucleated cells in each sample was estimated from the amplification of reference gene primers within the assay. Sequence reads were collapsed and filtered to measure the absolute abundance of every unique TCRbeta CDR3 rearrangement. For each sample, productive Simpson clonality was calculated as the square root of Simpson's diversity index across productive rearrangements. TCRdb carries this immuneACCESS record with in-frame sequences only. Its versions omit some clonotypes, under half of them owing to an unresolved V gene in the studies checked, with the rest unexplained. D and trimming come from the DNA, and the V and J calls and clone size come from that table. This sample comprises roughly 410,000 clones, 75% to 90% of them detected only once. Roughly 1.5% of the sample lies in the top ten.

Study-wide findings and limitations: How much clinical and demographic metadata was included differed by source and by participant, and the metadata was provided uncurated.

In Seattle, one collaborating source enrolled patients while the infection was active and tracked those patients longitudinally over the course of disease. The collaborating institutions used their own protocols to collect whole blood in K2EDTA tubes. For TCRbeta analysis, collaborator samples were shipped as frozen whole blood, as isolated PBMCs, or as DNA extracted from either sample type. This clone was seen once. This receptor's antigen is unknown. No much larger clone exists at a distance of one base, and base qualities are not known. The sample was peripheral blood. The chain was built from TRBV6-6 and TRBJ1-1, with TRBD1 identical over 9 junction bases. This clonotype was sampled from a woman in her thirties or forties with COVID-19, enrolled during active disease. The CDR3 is CASTPQGARTEAFF. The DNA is TGTGCCAGCACCCCACAGGGGGCGCGCACTGAAGCTTTCTTT.